These 15 T cell receptor beta chains share one sample of origin, sequenced in a study of graft-versus-host responses after intestinal transplantation. Some clones are missing from TCRdb's copy, which holds only in-frame ones; the method was immunoSEQ multiplex PCR. The repertoire has about 15,000 clones, just under 30% of them found once; the top ten carry roughly 3.9%. The material was alloreactive CD4+ T cells from a mixed lymphocyte reaction culture, obtained before intestinal transplant. Subset reported: CFSE-low proliferating T cells sorted from roughly six-day pre-transplant mixed lymphocyte reaction (GvH or HvG direction). These receptors all stem from a human patient who received an intestinal transplant.

The CDR3 sequence: CASSPHGGGAQPQHF. Here the CDR3 DNA reads TGTGCCAGCAGCCCCCATGGGGGAGGGGCTCAGCCCCAGCATTTT. This chain uses TRBV7-2 with TRBJ1-5; perhaps TRBD1 as D (5 bases). CDR1 and CDR2 (germline): SGHTA, FQGNSA. The ends were cut back, 5 bases at V and 6 bases at J, with 17 bases in the middle. The CDR3 totals 15 residues.

This clone was seen a few times. The V call is TRBV7-3, the J call TRBJ1-5; 7 bases match TRBD1. The V gene's germline CDR1 is SGHTA and CDR2 FQGTGA. The trim removed 2 bases at V and 6 bases at J, leaving 1 base unmatched. CDR3 length: 13 residues. The CDR3 region is CASSLQGGQPQHF. The CDR3 DNA sequence: TGTGCCAGCAGCTTACAGGGGGGTCAGCCCCAGCATTTT.

As DNA, the CDR3 is TGTGCCAGCAGTTTATGGGACAGAACGGATCAGCCCCAGCATTTT. Translating gives CASSLWDRTDQPQHF. V is TRBV28 and J is TRBJ1-5, with D maybe TRBD1 (6 bases). The V end lost 0 bases, the J end lost 5 bases, and 11 bases lay between the germline ends. Germline values: CDR1 MDHEN, CDR2 SYDVKM. This CDR3 comprises 15 residues.

This chain connects TRBV5-1 to TRBJ2-7, with 11 bases lining up with TRBD2. This CDR3 has 15 residues. With V trimmed by 1 base and J by 5 bases, 5 bases remained unmatched. Germline-derived CDR1 and CDR2 are SGHRS and YFSETQ. The CDR3 nucleotides are TGCGCCAGCAGCTTGACTAGCGGGAGATCCCACGAGCAGTACTTC. Its translation is CASSLTSGRSHEQYF.

This clone has only a few counts. The chain has TRBV7-2 and TRBJ1-5, with unresolved D. V lost 8 bases and J 5 bases, leaving 16 bases between the germline ends. The germline gives CDR1 SGHTA, CDR2 FQGNSA. This CDR3 is built from 14 residues. The CDR3 nucleotides read TGTGCCAGCTCAAATCGAGGACGTTATCAGCCCCAGCATTTT. It is translated as CASSNRGRYQPQHF.

The rearrangement uses TRBV7-9 and TRBJ2-7; D assignment may be TRBD1 or TRBD2 (5 bases each). CDR1 SEHNR and CDR2 FQNEAQ come from the germline V gene (reference sequence). This CDR3 region has 16 residues. Trimming took off 3 bases at V and 1 base at J, with 16 bases between the two ends. CDR3 in amino acids: CASSLMTAVVSYEQYF. DNA of the CDR3: TGTGCCAGCAGCTTGATGACAGCGGTAGTATCCTACGAGCAGTACTTC. The complete variable domain, with remaining parts taken from reference TRBV7-9 and TRBJ2-7, reads DTGVSQNPRHKITKRGQNVTFRCDPISEHNRLYWYRQTLGQGPEFLTYFQNEAQLEKSRLLSDRFSAERPKGSFSTLEIQRTEQGDSAMYLCASSLMTAVVSYEQYFGPGTRLTVT.

The chain has TRBV19 and TRBJ2-2; TRBD2 matches 13 bases. In germline, CDR1 is LNHDA, CDR2 SQIVND (reference sequence). After removal of 8 bases from V and 7 bases from J, the junction contained 13 bases not matched to a gene. The CDR3 contains 17 residues. The CDR3 sequence: CASRPPGLAGVNGELFF. DNA for the CDR3: TGTGCCAGTCGACCGCCTGGACTAGCGGGAGTTAACGGGGAGCTGTTTTTT.

This clone ranks as medium-sized. The chain joins TRBV15 to TRBJ2-7; 9 bases map to TRBD2. The length of the CDR3 is 16 residues. The germline CDR1 and CDR2 sequences are LNHNV and YYDKDF (reference sequence). With V trimmed by 0 bases and J by 4 bases, 7 bases remained unmatched. The CDR3 sequence is CATSRDYSGRGYEQYF. The CDR3 nucleotides are TGTGCCACCAGCAGAGACTATAGCGGGAGAGGTTACGAGCAGTACTTC.

By share of the sample, this clone is medium-sized. The rearrangement joins TRBV7-9 to TRBJ2-1; D might be TRBD1 (6 bases). CDR3 size: 12 residues. V was shortened by 8 bases and J by 2 bases, with 7 bases between the two germline ends. CDR1 is SEHNR and CDR2 is FQNEAQ in the germline V gene (reference sequence). The chain's CDR3 is CASRDTYNEQFF. The CDR3 region has the DNA TGTGCCAGCCGGGACACCTACAATGAGCAGTTCTTC.

This clone was counted only a few times. The genes are TRBV6-6 and TRBJ1-1, with 7 bases matching TRBD1. This CDR3 region has 15 residues. CDR1 is MNHNY, CDR2 SVGAGI, per germline (reference sequence). The J segment lost 0 bases and the V segment lost 6 bases, leaving 7 bases of the junction unmatched. CDR3 coding DNA: TGTGCCAGCAGCCGAACAGGGGTCTTGAACACTGAAGCTTTCTTT. Amino acids: CASSRTGVLNTEAFF.

The chain recombines TRBV4-2 with TRBJ2-7, with 8 bases identical to TRBD2. Germline V gene sequence: CDR1 LGHNA, CDR2 YNFKEQ. The CDR3 is 16 residues long. J was trimmed by 3 bases and V by 0 bases; bases with no gene match: 7. For the CDR3, the DNA is TGTGCCAGCAGCCAAGATGGGCTAGCGGGTGGCTACGAGCAGTACTTC. This gives the protein CASSQDGLAGGYEQYF.

By sample fraction, this clone is medium-sized. The CDR3 DNA follows: TGTGCCAGTAGTATATCGGCGGCGGGAGCGAGGGAGCAGTACTTC. As protein: CASSISAAGAREQYF. The chain employs TRBV19 and TRBJ2-7; 7 bases match TRBD2. V shed 2 bases, J shed 7 bases, and the junction held 11 bases outside the gene matches. Looked up from germline, CDR1 is LNHDA and CDR2 is SQIVND (reference sequence). This CDR3 comprises 15 residues. The variable domain in full, completed from reference TRBV19 and TRBJ2-7, reads DGGITQSPKYLFRKEGQNVTLSCEQNLNHDAMYWYRQDPGQGLRLIYYSQIVNDFQKGDIAEGYSVSREKKESFPLTVTSAQKNPTAFYLCASSISAAGAREQYFGPGTRLTVT.

This clone turned up a few times. The V call is TRBV7-8, the J call TRBJ2-2; 7 nucleotides agree with TRBD2. The V segment lost 5 bases and the J segment 4 bases; nucleotides outside the gene matches: 7. The CDR3 is 15 residues long. Germline CDR1 and CDR2: SGHVS and FQNEAQ. CDR3 region: CASSARTSFTGELFF. DNA of the CDR3: TGTGCCAGCAGCGCCCGGACTAGTTTCACCGGGGAGCTGTTTTTT.

Only a few counts were recorded for this clone. The rearrangement links TRBV2 to TRBJ2-3, with D hard to call. The germline gives CDR1 SNHLY, CDR2 FYNNEI. The V gene lost 8 bases and the J gene lost 7 bases, with 10 bases spanning the gap. This CDR3 spans 11 amino acids. The CDR3 nucleotides read TGTGCCAGCCACTTCAGAAATACGCAGTATTTT. Encoded protein: CASHFRNTQYF. Using reference TRBV2 and TRBJ2-3 for the parts outside the CDR3, the full variable domain is EPEVTQTPSHQVTQMGQEVILRCVPISNHLYFYWYRQILGQKVEFLVSFYNNEISEKSEIFDDQFSVERPDGSNFTLKIRSTKLEDSAMYFCASHFRNTQYFGPGTRLTVL.

This chain joins TRBV4-1 and TRBJ1-3; 8 bases fit TRBD1. The length of the CDR3 is 15 residues. The germline V gene encodes CDR1 MGHRA and CDR2 YSYEKL. V lost 5 bases, J lost 6 bases, and 9 bases stayed unmatched. CDR3 sequence: CASSSRQGSLNTIYF. CDR3 DNA: TGCGCCAGCAGCTCCAGACAGGGGTCCTTAAACACCATATATTTT.